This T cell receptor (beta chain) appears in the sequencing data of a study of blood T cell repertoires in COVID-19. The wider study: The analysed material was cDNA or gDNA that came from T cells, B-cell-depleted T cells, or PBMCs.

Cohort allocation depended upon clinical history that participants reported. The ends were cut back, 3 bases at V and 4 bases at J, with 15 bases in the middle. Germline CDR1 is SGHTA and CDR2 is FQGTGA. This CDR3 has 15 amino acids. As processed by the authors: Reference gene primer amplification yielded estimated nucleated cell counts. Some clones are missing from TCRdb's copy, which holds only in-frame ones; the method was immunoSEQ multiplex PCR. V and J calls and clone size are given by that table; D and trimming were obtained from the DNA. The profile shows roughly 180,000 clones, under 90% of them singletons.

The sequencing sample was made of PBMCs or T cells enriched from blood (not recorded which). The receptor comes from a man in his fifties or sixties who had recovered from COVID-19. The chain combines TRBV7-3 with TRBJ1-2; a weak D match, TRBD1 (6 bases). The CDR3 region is CASSFNSGGGYGYTF. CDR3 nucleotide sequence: TGTGCCAGCAGCTTTAACAGTGGGGGCGGCTATGGCTACACCTTC.